This T cell receptor beta chain originates from a study of OX40 agonist ivuxolimab in advanced cancers. The CDR3 sequence is 15 residues long. Germline V gene sequence: CDR1 SGHTA, CDR2 FQGNSA. The V end was cut by 1 base, the J end by 0 bases, with 9 bases between. Profiling relied on immunoSEQ multiplex PCR, and the TCRdb table lists in-frame clones only, not all of them. The data show some 17,000 clones, about two thirds seen once. Specimen: CD4+ or CD8+ T cells sorted from blood, collected in a trial of the OX40 agonist ivuxolimab. The gene calls are TRBV7-2 and TRBJ1-1; D unresolved. The sequence was collected from an adult with an advanced solid tumor such as melanoma, head and neck, liver or kidney cancer. CDR3 coding DNA: TGTGCCAGCAGCTTAGATACCCCAGTGAACACTGAAGCTTTCTTT. It specifies CASSLDTPVNTEAFF. The whole variable domain, remainder taken from reference TRBV7-2 and TRBJ1-1, is GAGVSQSPSNKVTEKGKDVELRCDPISGHTALYWYRQSLGQGLEFLIYFQGNSAPDKSGLPSDRFSAERTGGSVSTLTIQRTQQEDSAVYLCASSLDTPVNTEAFFGQGTRLTVV.